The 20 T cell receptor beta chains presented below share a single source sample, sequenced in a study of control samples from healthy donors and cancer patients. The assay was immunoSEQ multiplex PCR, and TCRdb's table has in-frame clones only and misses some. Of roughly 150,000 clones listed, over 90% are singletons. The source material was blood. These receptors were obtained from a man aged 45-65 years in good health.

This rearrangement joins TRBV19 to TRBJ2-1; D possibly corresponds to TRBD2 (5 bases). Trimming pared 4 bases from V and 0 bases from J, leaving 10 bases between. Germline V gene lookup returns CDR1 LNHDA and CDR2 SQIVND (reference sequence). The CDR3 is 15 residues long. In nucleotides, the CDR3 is TGTGCCAGTAGTACCGGGAAGAGCTCCTACAATGAGCAGTTCTTC. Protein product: CASSTGKSSYNEQFF. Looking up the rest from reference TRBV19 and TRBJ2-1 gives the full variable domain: DGGITQSPKYLFRKEGQNVTLSCEQNLNHDAMYWYRQDPGQGLRLIYYSQIVNDFQKGDIAEGYSVSREKKESFPLTVTSAQKNPTAFYLCASSTGKSSYNEQFFGPGTRLTVL.

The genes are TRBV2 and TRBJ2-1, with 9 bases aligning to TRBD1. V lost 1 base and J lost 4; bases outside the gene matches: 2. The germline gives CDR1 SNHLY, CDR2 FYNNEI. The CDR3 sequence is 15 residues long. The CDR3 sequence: CASSEGQGGYNEQFF. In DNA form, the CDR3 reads TGTGCCAGCAGTGAAGGACAGGGGGGGTACAATGAGCAGTTCTTC.

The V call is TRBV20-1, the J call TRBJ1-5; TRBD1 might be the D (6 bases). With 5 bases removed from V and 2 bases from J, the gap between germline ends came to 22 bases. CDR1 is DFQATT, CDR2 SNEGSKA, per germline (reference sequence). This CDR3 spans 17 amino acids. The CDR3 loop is CSARASGARRGNQPQHF. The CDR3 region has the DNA TGCAGTGCTCGTGCCTCGGGGGCGCGTAGAGGCAATCAGCCCCAGCATTTT.

The CDR3 bases are TGTGCCAGCAGCCGACAGGGGGTCCGCACTGAAGCTTTCTTT. Its translation is CASSRQGVRTEAFF. The chain employs TRBV5-5 and TRBJ1-1, with TRBD1 identical over 9 bases. With V trimmed by 4 bases and J by 4 bases, 5 bases remained unmatched. The CDR3 has 14 amino acids. The germline V gene has CDR1 SGHKS and CDR2 YYEKEE (reference sequence). The full variable domain, in which reference TRBV5-5 and TRBJ1-1 provide the parts outside the CDR3, is DAGVTQSPTHLIKTRGQQVTLRCSPISGHKSVSWYQQVLGQGPQFIFQYYEKEERGRGNFPDRFSARQFPNYSSELNVNALLLGDSALYLCASSRQGVRTEAFFGQGTRLTVV.

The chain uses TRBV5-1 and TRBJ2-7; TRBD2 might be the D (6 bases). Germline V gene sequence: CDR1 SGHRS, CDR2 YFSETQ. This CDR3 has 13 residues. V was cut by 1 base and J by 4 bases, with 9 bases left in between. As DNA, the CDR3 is TGCGCCAGCAGCTTGAGGGCGGGGTACGAGCAGTACTTC. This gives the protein CASSLRAGYEQYF.

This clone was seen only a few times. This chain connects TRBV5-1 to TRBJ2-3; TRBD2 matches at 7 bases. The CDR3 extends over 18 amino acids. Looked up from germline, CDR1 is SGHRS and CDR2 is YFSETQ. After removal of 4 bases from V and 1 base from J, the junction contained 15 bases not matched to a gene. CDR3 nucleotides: TGCGCCAGCAGCCTCTGGGGAGGGACCACGGTAGGCACAGATACGCAGTATTTT. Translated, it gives CASSLWGGTTVGTDTQYF.

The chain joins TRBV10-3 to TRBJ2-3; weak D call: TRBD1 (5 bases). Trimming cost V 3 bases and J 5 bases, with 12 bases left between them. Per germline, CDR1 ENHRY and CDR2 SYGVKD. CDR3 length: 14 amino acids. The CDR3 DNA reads TGTGCCATCAGTGACCGGACATTCCGAGATACGCAGTATTTT. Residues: CAISDRTFRDTQYF.

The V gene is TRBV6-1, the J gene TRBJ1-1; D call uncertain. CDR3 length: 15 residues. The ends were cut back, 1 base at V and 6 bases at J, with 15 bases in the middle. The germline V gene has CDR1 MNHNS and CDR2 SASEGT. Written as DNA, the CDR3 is TGTGCCAGCAGTGAAGAGGTGGAGGGTAGCGCTGAAGCTTTCTTT. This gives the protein CASSEEVEGSAEAFF.

The CDR3 region is CASSQERLTGGEGYTF. The CDR3 nucleotides are TGCGCCAGCAGCCAAGAGAGGCTGACAGGGGGCGAAGGCTACACCTTC. The rearrangement uses TRBV4-1 and TRBJ1-2; 10 bases are a match to TRBD1. Germline V lookup: CDR1 MGHRA, CDR2 YSYEKL. CDR3 size: 16 residues. After removal of 0 bases from V and 8 bases from J, the junction contained 9 bases not matched to a gene.

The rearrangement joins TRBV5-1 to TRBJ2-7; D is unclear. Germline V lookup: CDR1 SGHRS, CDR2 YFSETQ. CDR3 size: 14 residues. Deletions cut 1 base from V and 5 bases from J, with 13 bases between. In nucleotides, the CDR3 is TGCGCCAGCAGCTTGTCTCTCCTCGAGGACGAGCAGTACTTC. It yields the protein CASSLSLLEDEQYF.

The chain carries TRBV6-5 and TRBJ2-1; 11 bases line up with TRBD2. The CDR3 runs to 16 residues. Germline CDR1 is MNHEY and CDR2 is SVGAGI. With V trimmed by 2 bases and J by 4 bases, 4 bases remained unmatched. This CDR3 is CASSYRPSGGYNEQFF. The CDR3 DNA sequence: TGTGCCAGCAGTTACCGCCCTAGCGGGGGGTACAATGAGCAGTTCTTC.

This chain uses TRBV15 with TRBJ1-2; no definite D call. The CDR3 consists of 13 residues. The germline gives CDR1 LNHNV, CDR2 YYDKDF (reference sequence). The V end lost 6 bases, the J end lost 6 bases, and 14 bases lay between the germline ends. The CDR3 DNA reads TGTGCCACCAGTAAACAGCCACCCGATGGCTACACCTTC. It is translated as CATSKQPPDGYTF.

CDR3 nucleotide sequence: TGTGCCAGTACCACTATCAACCAGGGCCATGAGCAGTTCTTC. It codes for CASTTINQGHEQFF. The chain joins TRBV19 to TRBJ2-1; D perhaps matches TRBD1 (5 bases). Per germline, CDR1 LNHDA and CDR2 SQIVND (reference sequence). Trimming pared 7 bases from V and 8 bases from J, leaving 18 bases between. The length of the CDR3 is 14 residues.

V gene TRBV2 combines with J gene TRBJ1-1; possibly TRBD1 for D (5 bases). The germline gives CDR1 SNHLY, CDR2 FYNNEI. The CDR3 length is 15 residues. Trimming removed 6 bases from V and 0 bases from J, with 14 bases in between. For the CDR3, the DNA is TGTGCCAGCAGGTTTTGGTCGACAGTGAACACTGAAGCTTTCTTT. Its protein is CASRFWSTVNTEAFF.

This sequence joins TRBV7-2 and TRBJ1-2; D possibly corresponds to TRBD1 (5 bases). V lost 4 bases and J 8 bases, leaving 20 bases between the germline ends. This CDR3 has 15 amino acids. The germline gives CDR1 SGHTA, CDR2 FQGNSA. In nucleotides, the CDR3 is TGTGCCAGCAGCTCGGGGGACCGTACTGGGGGAGGCTACACCTTC. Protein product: CASSSGDRTGGGYTF.

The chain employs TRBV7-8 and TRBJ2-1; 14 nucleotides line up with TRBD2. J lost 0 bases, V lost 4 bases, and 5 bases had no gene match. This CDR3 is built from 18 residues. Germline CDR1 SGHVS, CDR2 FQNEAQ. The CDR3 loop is CASSYGTSGSSSYNEQFF. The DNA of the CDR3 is TGTGCCAGCAGCTATGGGACTAGCGGGAGCTCCTCCTACAATGAGCAGTTCTTC.

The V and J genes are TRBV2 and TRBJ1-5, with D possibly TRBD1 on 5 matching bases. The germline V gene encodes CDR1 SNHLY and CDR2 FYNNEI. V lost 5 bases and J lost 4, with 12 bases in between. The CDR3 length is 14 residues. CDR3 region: CASSPDRGNQPQHF. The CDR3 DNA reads TGTGCCAGCAGTCCTGATAGGGGAAATCAGCCCCAGCATTTT.

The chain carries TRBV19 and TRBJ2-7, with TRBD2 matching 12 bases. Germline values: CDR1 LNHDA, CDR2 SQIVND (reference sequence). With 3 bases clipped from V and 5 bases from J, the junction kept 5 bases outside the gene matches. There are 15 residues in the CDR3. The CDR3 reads CASSILAGGPHEQYF. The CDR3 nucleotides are TGTGCCAGTAGTATCCTAGCGGGAGGGCCCCACGAGCAGTACTTC.

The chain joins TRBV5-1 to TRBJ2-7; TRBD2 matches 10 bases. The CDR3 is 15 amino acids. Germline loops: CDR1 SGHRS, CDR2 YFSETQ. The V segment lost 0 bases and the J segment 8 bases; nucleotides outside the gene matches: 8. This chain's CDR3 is CASSLAMASGRQQYF. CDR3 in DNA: TGCGCCAGCAGCTTGGCCATGGCTAGCGGGAGACAGCAGTACTTC.

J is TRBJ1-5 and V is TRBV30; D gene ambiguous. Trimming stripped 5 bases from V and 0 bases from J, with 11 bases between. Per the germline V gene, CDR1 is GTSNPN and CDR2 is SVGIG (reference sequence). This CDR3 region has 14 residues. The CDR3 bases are TGTGCCTGGGGGAGACGGAATAGCAATCAGCCCCAGCATTTT. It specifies CAWGRRNSNQPQHF.